This T cell receptor beta chain was identified in a study of shared clonotypes between healthy human individuals. Original processing methods: ImmunoSEQ supplied junction-only sequences lacking quality scores, so filtering was different. Profiling relied on immunoSEQ multiplex PCR, and the TCRdb table lists in-frame clones only, not all of them. V and J calls and clone size follow that table, whereas D and trimming were derived from the DNA. The profile shows more than 80,000 clones, roughly two thirds of them singletons. Study results and limitations: The naive CD4 repertoires of a handful of donors were compared, and roughly 5% of clonotypes were shared. Though the depth was large, rarefaction showed that sorted-subset sequencing was incomplete. A limitation of the genetic and exposure-history diversity represented arose from few donors.

This clone was seen only a few times. Its antigen is currently unknown. CDR1 and CDR2 (germline): SGHRS, YFSETQ. Trimming cost V 2 bases and J 0 bases, with 12 bases left between them. This CDR3 is 15 amino acids long. This receptor was obtained from a man under 40 in good health. The J gene is TRBJ2-7, the V gene TRBV5-1; D possibly corresponds to TRBD1 (5 bases). Sequenced sample: memory CD8+ T cells sorted from blood. Stated subset: CD45RO+ cells pooled with CCR7-negative TemRA cells. In DNA, the CDR3 is TGCGCCAGCAGCTTTTCGACAGTGAGCTCCTACGAGCAGTACTTC. Translation gives CASSFSTVSSYEQYF.